This is a list of T cell receptor beta chains from one sample in a study of T cells expressing NK-cell markers. TCRdb processed the 5' RACE reads again and assigns one entry to each CDR3 protein, with no DNA. Its clone listing holds some 450,000 distinct CDR3 sequences. The material sequenced was blood T cells: a sorted CD56 or NKG2C T cell subset, CD4+ or CD8+ T cells, or bulk PBMC T cells (not recorded which). The receptor source for this set is a woman aged 18 to 75 in good health. CDR3s include the opening cysteine and the closing phenylalanine or tryptophan.

J gene,V gene,CDR3 protein
TRBJ1-2,TRBV19,CASSEDRGLGYTF
TRBJ2-7,TRBV5-5,CASSSPPGFPYEQYF
TRBJ2-3,TRBV7-9,CASSPGTGVTDTQYF
TRBJ2-1,TRBV7-9,CASSHRAQNEQFF
TRBJ1-2,TRBV25-1,CASSEFPYGYTF
TRBJ2-5,TRBV6-5,CASSYAPSGRGETQYF
TRBJ2-6,TRBV12-3/TRBV12-4,CASSLRGTGANVLTF
TRBJ2-7,TRBV3-1,CASSQGLLAGWYEQYF
TRBJ2-1,TRBV7-2,CASSHSLAGGYEQFF
TRBJ2-3,TRBV6-1,CASSPGPITDTQYF